This T cell receptor (beta chain) came from a study of T cells in tuberculosis (dated by TCRdb to about 2018). For context, the study as a whole: The study combined CD1B tetramers and high-throughput TCR immunosequencing to characterize T cells specific for the mycobacterial lipid antigen glucose monomycolate (GMM). IGRA-negative adolescents, IGRA-positive adolescents with latent tuberculosis and adults with active tuberculosis, around ten per group, were compared in a South African clinical cohort.

TCR libraries were generated with the immunoSEQ multiplex PCR assay, using TCR-beta and/or TCR-alpha/delta assays for each sample. Amplified TCR libraries were sequenced on the Illumina high-throughput platform. The study's processing was this. Clustering and dimensionality reduction relied on pairwise TCRdist distances among GMM-specific receptors from T cells that were either sorted ex vivo or expanded in vitro. Each clinical repertoire was assigned a mean NN-distance score, defined as the average TCRdist to the nearest 10% of tetramer-positive reference sequences. GEM TCR motif frequency was calculated as the fraction of unique TCRs that matched known GEM sequences in V/J usage and CDR3 length. Active tuberculosis was classified by linear discriminant analysis with leave-one-out cross-validation, implemented in scikit-learn. Sourced from immuneACCESS, this table was stored by TCRdb with only in-frame sequences that have V and J called. A share of the clones is absent; for the studies checked, an unresolved V gene accounts for under half, and the remainder has no known explanation. V and J calls plus clone size are reproduced from that table; the DNA served to infer D and trimming. In all, the sample holds 40,000 to 45,000 clones, and about 94% of those were seen once. About 1.8% of the sample comes from the top ten.

The research as a whole found: The smaller NN-distances were partly driven by shorter CDR3-alpha lengths in active tuberculosis patients, and the difference for TCR-beta did not reach statistical significance. Which clinical samples got chosen depended on the availability of cryopreserved specimens, and the active tuberculosis cases were adults, whereas the controls were adolescents. Active tuberculosis TCR-alpha repertoires showed smaller mean NN-distances to GMM-specific TCRs than IGRA-negative controls, suggesting clonal expansion of these TCRs. Using GEM motif frequencies, a classifier achieved 60% to 70% accuracy, whereas a classifier built on the diverse GMM-specific repertoire got to roughly 87% accuracy (AUROC more than 0.85).

On this clone: Its target antigen remains unknown. The input lacks base qualities; no much larger clone sits a single base away.

At study entry, a tuberculin skin test and the QuantiFERON-TB GOLD In-Tube IGRA were used to screen adolescents for latent tuberculosis infection. Immunosequencing of unsorted cryopreserved PBMC covered, on average, approximately 100,000 T cells per clinical donor. Eleven high schools in the Worcester region of the Western Cape, South Africa, served as enrollment sites for adolescents aged 12 to 18 years. Ten adolescents infected with M. tuberculosis and about 10 uninfected adolescents were chosen and matched for age and sex. PBMC from adolescents were isolated by density centrifugation from freshly drawn heparinized blood and then cryopreserved. The trim is 1 base for V and 3 bases for J, with a gap of 10 bases between the germline ends. The cysteine opens and the phenylalanine closes a CDR3 of 14 amino acids. Only the CDR3 portion is preserved as DNA: 42 bases, with reading frame beginning at the first base. The germline V gene supplies CDR1 SGHVS and CDR2 FNYEAQ.

The sequenced material came from PBMCs. The chain couples TRBV7-6 to TRBJ2-7; D gene: possibly TRBD1, on 5 matching bases. This receptor was identified in a donor aged 10-29 years with latent tuberculosis or without tuberculosis infection. Some clones in this sample may be carry-over from other donors' samples. The DNA sequence is TGTGCCAGCAGCTTAGACGGACACGACTACGAGCAGTACTTC. It is translated as CASSLDGHDYEQYF.